The rows below give T cell receptor beta chains drawn from one sample of a study of CD8 T cells in ankylosing spondylitis. A single record per CDR3 protein comes from TCRdb applying MiXCR to the 5' RACE reads. The table lists about 240,000 distinct CDR3 sequences, 8.6% of them singletons. The sequencing input was blood, either unsorted or a sorted T cell fraction (not recorded which). These receptors originate from a male donor with ankylosing spondylitis or in good health (not recorded which). Each CDR3 is given with its conserved first and last residue. The D gene is left open where the match is weak. The size field is filled for only some rows; it gives once, few, many or a size class.

d_gene: TRBD1
j_gene: TRBJ2-3
v_gene: TRBV20-1
abundance: few
CDR3aa: CSASDRGRNTQYF
CDR3nt: TGCAGTGCCTCGGACAGGGGGCGAAATACGCAGTATTTT

d_gene: TRBD2
j_gene: TRBJ2-2
v_gene: TRBV10-3
abundance: NA
CDR3aa: CAIAGDPTGELFF
CDR3nt: TGTGCCATCGCGGGAGACCCCACCGGGGAGCTGTTTTTT

d_gene: NA
j_gene: TRBJ1-2
v_gene: TRBV12-3/TRBV12-4
abundance: many
CDR3aa: CASSLATDYGYTF
CDR3nt: TGTGCCAGCAGTTTAGCGACCGATTATGGCTACACCTTC

d_gene: TRBD2
j_gene: TRBJ2-5
v_gene: TRBV7-2
abundance: few
CDR3aa: CASSPQLAGIKETQYF
CDR3nt: TGTGCCAGCAGCCCTCAACTAGCGGGAATAAAAGAGACCCAGTACTTC

d_gene: TRBD1
j_gene: TRBJ1-2
v_gene: TRBV30
abundance: NA
CDR3aa: CALGQGWFGYTF
CDR3nt: TGTGCCCTTGGACAGGGTTGGTTTGGCTACACCTTC

d_gene: NA
j_gene: TRBJ2-2
v_gene: TRBV9
abundance: many
CDR3aa: CASSVGHRANTGELFF
CDR3nt: TGTGCCAGCAGCGTAGGTCACAGGGCCAACACCGGGGAGCTGTTTTTT

d_gene: TRBD2
j_gene: TRBJ2-7
v_gene: TRBV6-2/TRBV6-3
abundance: many
CDR3aa: CASSYPRLAGVRSYEQYF
CDR3nt: TGTGCCAGCAGTTACCCCCGACTAGCGGGAGTCCGCTCCTACGAGCAGTACTTC

d_gene: TRBD2
j_gene: TRBJ2-1
v_gene: TRBV27
abundance: many
CDR3aa: CASSLGTSGFGNEQFF
CDR3nt: TGTGCCAGTTCGTTAGGGACTAGCGGGTTCGGAAATGAGCAGTTCTTC

d_gene: TRBD2
j_gene: TRBJ2-5
v_gene: TRBV7-8
abundance: NA
CDR3aa: CASSVSGLVTGQETQYF
CDR3nt: TGTGCCAGCAGCGTCTCGGGACTAGTTACAGGACAAGAGACCCAGTACTTC

d_gene: TRBD2
j_gene: TRBJ2-3
v_gene: TRBV20-1
abundance: many
CDR3aa: CSARDLGLAGGLVSDTQYF
CDR3nt: TGCAGTGCTAGAGACCTCGGACTAGCGGGGGGGCTAGTCTCAGATACGCAGTATTTT

d_gene: TRBD1
j_gene: TRBJ1-1
v_gene: TRBV20-1
abundance: many
CDR3aa: CSAGGQGAGAFF
CDR3nt: TGCAGTGCTGGTGGACAGGGGGCAGGAGCTTTCTTT

d_gene: TRBD2
j_gene: TRBJ2-5
v_gene: TRBV28
abundance: many
CDR3aa: CASSSRGEGGQETQYF
CDR3nt: TGTGCCAGCAGTTCGCGGGGGGAGGGGGGCCAAGAGACCCAGTACTTC

d_gene: NA
j_gene: TRBJ1-2
v_gene: TRBV20-1
abundance: many
CDR3aa: CSARSGRANYGYTF
CDR3nt: TGCAGTGCTAGGTCGGGCAGAGCTAACTATGGCTACACCTTC

d_gene: NA
j_gene: TRBJ2-1
v_gene: TRBV19
abundance: many
CDR3aa: CASSRGPLSYNEQFF
CDR3nt: TGTGCCAGTAGTAGGGGTCCTCTCTCCTACAATGAGCAGTTCTTC

d_gene: NA
j_gene: TRBJ2-1
v_gene: TRBV29-1
abundance: many
CDR3aa: CSVDTTQGGNEQFF
CDR3nt: TGCAGCGTTGACACCACCCAGGGAGGCAATGAGCAGTTCTTC

d_gene: NA
j_gene: TRBJ2-3
v_gene: TRBV11-2
abundance: NA
CDR3aa: CASSSALQTRLDTQYF
CDR3nt: TGTGCCAGCAGCTCCGCCCTCCAGACTAGGTTGGATACGCAGTATTTT

d_gene: NA
j_gene: TRBJ1-2
v_gene: TRBV11-2
abundance: many
CDR3aa: CASSSSRTLATGYTF
CDR3nt: TGTGCCAGCAGCTCCTCCCGGACCCTTGCTACGGGCTACACCTTC

d_gene: NA
j_gene: TRBJ2-5
v_gene: TRBV11-1
abundance: many
CDR3aa: CASSPTPDLETQYF
CDR3nt: TGTGCCAGCAGCCCGACTCCGGACCTTGAGACCCAGTACTTC

d_gene: NA
j_gene: TRBJ2-5
v_gene: TRBV7-2
abundance: NA
CDR3aa: CASSSLKGWGETQYF
CDR3nt: TGTGCCAGCAGCTCCTTAAAGGGGTGGGGGGAGACCCAGTACTTC

d_gene: NA
j_gene: TRBJ2-7
v_gene: TRBV20-1
abundance: NA
CDR3aa: CSASLRTEGQFVAYEQYF
CDR3nt: TGCAGTGCTAGCCTTAGGACTGAGGGCCAGTTTGTAGCCTACGAGCAGTACTTC

d_gene: NA
j_gene: TRBJ1-1
v_gene: TRBV12-3/TRBV12-4
abundance: many
CDR3aa: CASSLQGLGNTEAFF
CDR3nt: TGTGCCAGCAGTTTACAAGGACTAGGGAACACTGAAGCTTTCTTT

d_gene: NA
j_gene: TRBJ1-1
v_gene: TRBV7-9
abundance: many
CDR3aa: CASSSSGVSEAFF
CDR3nt: TGTGCCAGCAGCTCGTCAGGGGTGTCGGAAGCTTTCTTT

d_gene: NA
j_gene: TRBJ1-5
v_gene: TRBV20-1
abundance: many
CDR3aa: CSASPLNQGSNQPQHF
CDR3nt: TGCAGTGCTAGTCCCCTTAATCAGGGTAGCAATCAGCCCCAGCATTTT

d_gene: TRBD1
j_gene: TRBJ2-4
v_gene: TRBV5-1
abundance: NA
CDR3aa: CASRLGTAQAKNIQYF
CDR3nt: TGCGCCAGCAGGCTTGGGACAGCTCAAGCCAAAAACATTCAGTACTTC

d_gene: TRBD1
j_gene: TRBJ2-1
v_gene: TRBV20-1
abundance: many
CDR3aa: CSARNPGQGEYNEQFF
CDR3nt: TGCAGTGCTAGAAACCCCGGACAGGGGGAATACAATGAGCAGTTCTTC

d_gene: NA
j_gene: TRBJ1-5
v_gene: TRBV6-1
abundance: many
CDR3aa: CASSGARSNQPQHF
CDR3nt: TGTGCCTCCTCTGGGGCGAGAAGCAATCAGCCCCAGCATTTT

d_gene: TRBD1
j_gene: TRBJ2-4
v_gene: TRBV7-9
abundance: few
CDR3aa: CASIGTEENIQYF
CDR3nt: TGTGCCAGCATCGGGACAGAAGAAAACATTCAGTACTTC

d_gene: NA
j_gene: TRBJ2-2
v_gene: TRBV4-1
abundance: many
CDR3aa: CASSFSDSRTGELFF
CDR3nt: TGCGCCAGCAGCTTTTCAGACAGCAGGACCGGGGAGCTGTTTTTT

d_gene: NA
j_gene: TRBJ2-3
v_gene: TRBV30
abundance: NA
CDR3aa: CAWSGTMAPTDTQYF
CDR3nt: TGTGCCTGGAGCGGGACGATGGCCCCCACAGATACGCAGTATTTT

d_gene: NA
j_gene: TRBJ2-1
v_gene: TRBV6-2/TRBV6-3
abundance: few
CDR3aa: CASSYLGIEQFF
CDR3nt: TGTGCCAGCAGTTACTTGGGGATTGAGCAGTTCTTC

d_gene: NA
j_gene: TRBJ2-7
v_gene: TRBV5-1
abundance: NA
CDR3aa: CARSLGPESYEQYF
CDR3nt: TGCGCCAGGAGCTTGGGCCCGGAGTCCTACGAGCAGTACTTC

d_gene: NA
j_gene: TRBJ2-1
v_gene: TRBV5-1
abundance: many
CDR3aa: CASSVAGNEQFF
CDR3nt: TGCGCCAGCAGCGTCGCCGGTAATGAGCAGTTCTTC

d_gene: NA
j_gene: TRBJ2-5
v_gene: TRBV7-8
abundance: few
CDR3aa: CASRAVGLETQYF
CDR3nt: TGTGCCAGCAGGGCCGTGGGGTTGGAGACCCAGTACTTC

d_gene: TRBD1
j_gene: TRBJ1-3
v_gene: TRBV28
abundance: many
CDR3aa: CASSPTGAADTIYF
CDR3nt: TGTGCCAGCAGCCCGACAGGGGCGGCGGACACCATATATTTT

d_gene: NA
j_gene: TRBJ2-5
v_gene: TRBV19
abundance: NA
CDR3aa: CASSNTLGETQYF
CDR3nt: TGTGCCAGTAGTAACACACTAGGAGAGACCCAGTACTTC

d_gene: NA
j_gene: TRBJ2-7
v_gene: TRBV9
abundance: NA
CDR3aa: CASSVGDRNTEQYF
CDR3nt: TGTGCCAGCAGCGTAGGGGATAGAAATACCGAGCAGTACTTC

d_gene: NA
j_gene: TRBJ1-6
v_gene: TRBV20-1
abundance: many
CDR3aa: CSASFVNNSPLHF
CDR3nt: TGCAGTGCTAGCTTCGTGAATAATTCACCCCTCCACTTT

d_gene: TRBD1
j_gene: TRBJ1-5
v_gene: TRBV3-1
abundance: many
CDR3aa: CASSQGQGFQPQHF
CDR3nt: TGTGCCAGCAGCCAAGGACAGGGGTTTCAGCCCCAGCATTTT

d_gene: NA
j_gene: TRBJ2-5
v_gene: TRBV7-3
abundance: few
CDR3aa: CASSSRIQETQYF
CDR3nt: TGTGCCAGCAGCTCACGAATACAAGAGACCCAGTACTTC

d_gene: NA
j_gene: TRBJ1-3
v_gene: TRBV3-1
abundance: many
CDR3aa: CASSQRGREGNTIYF
CDR3nt: TGTGCCAGCAGCCAACGTGGCCGTGAAGGAAACACCATATATTTT

d_gene: TRBD1
j_gene: TRBJ2-1
v_gene: TRBV5-1
abundance: many
CDR3aa: CASSIRQGADNEQFF
CDR3nt: TGCGCCAGCAGCATTCGACAGGGGGCAGACAATGAGCAGTTCTTC

d_gene: NA
j_gene: TRBJ2-1
v_gene: TRBV7-8
abundance: NA
CDR3aa: CASSATIRNEQFF
CDR3nt: TGTGCCAGCAGCGCAACGATACGCAATGAGCAGTTCTTC

d_gene: NA
j_gene: TRBJ1-2
v_gene: TRBV7-9
abundance: many
CDR3aa: CASSSGTTITDGYTF
CDR3nt: TGTGCCAGCAGCTCGGGGACAACTATTACTGATGGCTACACCTTC

d_gene: TRBD1
j_gene: TRBJ2-6
v_gene: TRBV6-2/TRBV6-3
abundance: many
CDR3aa: CASSYSNDRDSSGANVLTF
CDR3nt: TGTGCCAGCAGTTACTCGAATGACAGGGATAGCTCTGGGGCCAACGTCCTGACTTTC